A single sample gave rise to the 11 T cell receptor beta chains below, sequenced in a study of T cell repertoires in cytomegalovirus infection (dated by TCRdb to between 2018 and 2021). No antigen is known for these receptors. Reads for this sample came from an Illumina HiSeq 1500. Starting from the raw public reads, TCRdb applied fastp trimming at Q25, assembled clones with MiXCR and retained in-frame beta chains. Each CDR3 protein appears once, grouped with its most common genes and DNA. The table for this sample lists roughly 920,000 distinct CDR3 sequences; roughly 30% of them were counted only once. The ten biggest clones cover around 15% of the sample. The treatment or condition label, as the study defines it: in vitro stimulation with specific CMV peptide epitopes to enrich CMV-specific T cells. The source material was cultured CD8+ T cells from PBMCs, sampled from culture after CMV antigen stimulation. The receptors here all came from a human donor in good health (CMV status not recorded). Some clones in this sample may be carry-over from other donors' samples.

This clonotype was observed many times. The chain combines TRBV3-1 with TRBJ2-1, with 7 bases identical to TRBD2. The V gene end was trimmed by 2 bases and the J gene end by 1 base; junction bases not matched to a gene: 8. Germline assignment: CDR1 LGHDT and CDR2 YNNKEL (reference sequence). The CDR3 spans 17 residues. The CDR3 DNA sequence: TGTGCCAGCAGCCAACAGGCGGGGGTCCAATCCTACAATGAGCAGTTCTTC. Translating gives CASSQQAGVQSYNEQFF.

In this sample, this clonotype turned up once. The gene calls are TRBV2 and TRBJ1-1; D remains ambiguous. The V end lost 1 base, the J end lost 0 bases, and 12 bases lay between the germline ends. Germline CDR1 SNHLY, CDR2 FYNNEI. The CDR3 runs 16 residues. Here the CDR3 DNA reads TGTGCCAGCAGTGAAGATGGGTTAAGTATGAACACTGAAGCTTTCTTT. This gives the protein CASSEDGLSMNTEAFF.

The chain recombines TRBV6-2 or TRBV6-3 with TRBJ2-5; possibly TRBD1 for D (5 bases). Between the trimmed V and J ends, which lost 5 bases and 10 bases, there was a span of 29 bases. The CDR3 runs to 17 residues. The germline V gene has CDR1 MNHEY and CDR2 SVGEGT. CDR3 DNA sequence: TGTGCCAGCAGTCCCCAGCCCGCTTACGCTTCAGGGAACGACCAGTACTTC. This codes for CASSPQPAYASGNDQYF.

This clonotype was seen a handful of times. This sequence joins TRBV6-1 and TRBJ2-3; D is perhaps TRBD2 (7 bases). V shed 5 bases and J shed 1 base, with 16 bases lying between them. The germline CDR1 and CDR2 sequences are MNHNS and SASEGT. CDR3 size: 16 residues. The CDR3 loop reads CASSYRGGVGTDTQYF. The CDR3 nucleotides read TGTGCCAGCAGTTACCGAGGGGGGGTTGGCACAGATACGCAGTATTTT.

The rearrangement joins TRBV2 to TRBJ2-1, with TRBD1 identical over 9 bases. CDR3 length equals 19 residues. With V trimmed by 5 bases and J by 1 base, 15 bases remained unmatched. Germline V gene lookup returns CDR1 SNHLY and CDR2 FYNNEI. CDR3 sequence: CASSFSGTGRVMSYNEQFF. In nucleotides, the CDR3 is TGTGCCAGCAGTTTTTCTGGGACAGGGAGAGTAATGTCCTACAATGAGCAGTTCTTC.

The V and J genes are TRBV15 and TRBJ1-5; the D gene is possibly TRBD1 (6 bases). The germline CDR1 and CDR2 sequences are LNHNV and YYDKDF (reference sequence). Deletions cut 2 bases from V and 2 bases from J, with 16 bases between. This CDR3 comprises 17 residues. CDR3 sequence: CATSRFGEGDGNQPQHF. The CDR3 bases are TGTGCCACCAGCAGATTTGGGGAGGGGGATGGCAATCAGCCCCAGCATTTT.

The V and J genes are TRBV5-4 and TRBJ2-2; D gene ambiguous. The V end was cut by 0 bases, the J end by 4 bases, with 7 bases between. Per the germline V gene, CDR1 is SGHNT and CDR2 is YYREEE (reference sequence). CDR3 length: 14 amino acids. The CDR3 sequence is CASSLESPTGELFF. CDR3 bases: TGTGCCAGCAGCTTGGAGTCCCCCACCGGGGAGCTGTTTTTT.

This rearrangement joins TRBV7-6 to TRBJ1-1; the D gene is possibly TRBD1 (5 bases). The ends were cut back, 5 bases at V and 0 bases at J, with 13 bases in the middle. Germline V gene sequence: CDR1 SGHVS, CDR2 FNYEAQ. The length of the CDR3 is 15 residues. This CDR3 reads CASSPTWTMNTEAFF. CDR3 nucleotide sequence: TGTGCCAGCAGCCCCACGTGGACAATGAACACTGAAGCTTTCTTT.

The V call is TRBV5-5, the J call TRBJ2-5; no clear D. The CDR3 is 18 residues long. In germline, CDR1 is SGHKS, CDR2 YYEKEE (reference sequence). V lost 4 bases to trimming and J lost 1 base, with 23 bases between them. The CDR3, as DNA: TGTGCCAGCAGCCGAAGGGAAGCCCAATCAATATCCCAAGAGACCCAGTACTTC. Amino acid sequence: CASSRREAQSISQETQYF.

The sample holds many counts of this clonotype. The CDR3 DNA is TGTGCCAGCGAGGGGAACTATGGCTACACCTTC. Translating gives CASEGNYGYTF. V and J are TRBV7-9 and TRBJ1-2; maybe TRBD1 (5 bases). Per the germline V gene, CDR1 is SEHNR and CDR2 is FQNEAQ (reference sequence). V was pared by 8 bases and J by 2 bases, with 6 bases between. The CDR3 consists of 11 residues.

As to this clonotype: Germline and junction disagree at one end, which may indicate a read error. V usage is TRBV23-1 and J usage is TRBJ1-6, with D unresolved. TRBV23-1 is known as an ORF, though its function is uncertain. The CDR3 runs to 15 residues. The CDR3 bases are TGCGCCAACAGTCTGAGGACTCCGCCGGAATCACCCCTCCACTTT. The encoded protein is CANSLRTPPESPLHF.